These 32 T cell receptor beta chains share one sample of origin, sequenced in a study of PD-1 blockade in classical Hodgkin lymphoma (dated by TCRdb to the early 2020s). Libraries were prepared through the immunoSEQ multiplex PCR assay. TCRdb re-hosts the immuneACCESS table, in-frame sequences only. Its copies lack some clones; in the studies checked, an unresolved V gene accounts for under half of them, and the cause for the rest is not known. The table for this sample lists under 70,000 clones; 88% of them were counted only once. In total, the top ten clones hold roughly an eighth of the sample. The sample's time point label is to be understood as: cycle 1 day 1 (C1D1), immediately before nivolumab initiation. Every trial patient had relapsed after autologous stem cell transplantation, and cohorts A, B and C differed in prior brentuximab vedotin exposure. The sample consisted of peripheral blood mononuclear cells (PBMCs), taken at baseline. The source of these receptors is a human donor with classical Hodgkin lymphoma.

As regards this clone: This is likely a read error, given that the CDR3 carries no conserved phenylalanine or tryptophan at its end. It is unclear where the CDR3 begins or ends on the DNA, so no DNA is shown, and the CDR3 is as TCRdb lists it. The chain uses TRBV21-1 and TRBJ2-7. TRBV21-1 is a listed pseudogene. The CDR3 adds up to 9 amino acids, both ends counted. This CDR3 reads CASSKSAGP.

V gene TRBV5-1 combines with J gene TRBJ2-7, with a possible D match to TRBD2 (6 bases). Trimming left V 3 bases short and J 5 bases short, with 6 bases between. Per the germline V gene, CDR1 is SGHRS and CDR2 is YFSETQ. The CDR3 covers 11 residues. The CDR3 bases are TGCGCCAGCAGCTGGAGGGACGAGCAGTACTTC. Translated, it gives CASSWRDEQYF.

V usage is TRBV9 and J usage is TRBJ2-5; 11 bases are shared with TRBD1. CDR3 length: 16 amino acids. Losses at the gene ends were 4 bases for V and 4 bases for J; bases not matched to a gene: 9. Germline loops: CDR1 SGDLS, CDR2 YYNGEE. CDR3 loop: CASSTGTGGVGETQYF. CDR3 in DNA: TGTGCCAGCAGCACCGGGACAGGGGGAGTGGGAGAGACCCAGTACTTC.

The V call is TRBV7-3, the J call TRBJ2-5, with 8 bases matching TRBD1. Germline V gene sequence: CDR1 SGHTA, CDR2 FQGTGA. This CDR3 has 14 amino acids. The trim removed 5 bases at V and 3 bases at J, leaving 5 bases unmatched. DNA of the CDR3: TGTGCCAGCAGCACCGGACAGGGTGAAGAGACCCAGTACTTC. Its translation is CASSTGQGEETQYF.

The chain carries TRBV6-1 and TRBJ1-5; weak D call: TRBD1 (5 bases). The CDR3 runs to 14 residues. Germline V gives CDR1 MNHNS, CDR2 SASEGT. Trimming cost V 8 bases and J 0 bases, with 11 bases left between them. The CDR3 DNA is TGTGCCAGCGGACACACCTATAGCAATCAGCCCCAGCATTTT. It translates to CASGHTYSNQPQHF.

This clone was counted once. The chain carries TRBV10-3 and TRBJ2-5, with D perhaps TRBD1 (6 bases). The CDR3 extends over 17 amino acids. CDR1 is ENHRY and CDR2 is SYGVKD in the germline V gene. Trimming took off 3 bases at V and 0 bases at J, with 17 bases between the two ends. CDR3: CAISDPSARGYQETQYF. In nucleotides, the CDR3 is TGTGCCATCAGTGACCCATCCGCGAGGGGGTACCAAGAGACCCAGTACTTC.

The CDR3 spells CASSWEFGQGDEKLFF. CDR3 coding DNA: TGTGCCAGCAGCTGGGAATTTGGACAGGGGGATGAAAAACTGTTTTTT. The chain carries TRBV5-6 and TRBJ1-4, with TRBD1 matching over 10 bases. The J segment lost 6 bases and the V segment lost 3 bases, leaving 8 bases of the junction unmatched. This CDR3 is built from 16 residues. CDR1 is SGHDT and CDR2 is YYEEEE in the germline V gene. The variable domain in full, with the rest retrieved from reference TRBV5-6 and TRBJ1-4, is DAGVTQSPTHLIKTRGQQVTLRCSPKSGHDTVSWYQQALGQGPQFIFQYYEEEERQRGNFPDRFSGHQFPNYSSELNVNALLLGDSALYLCASSWEFGQGDEKLFFGSGTQLSVL.

V usage is TRBV5-8 and J usage is TRBJ2-1; a possible D gene is TRBD2 (5 bases). This CDR3 comprises 17 residues. In germline, CDR1 is SGHTS, CDR2 YDEGEE. Trimming removed 4 bases at V and 3 bases at J, with 20 bases between. DNA of the CDR3: TGTGCCAGCAGCCCCTTTGAAGAGGGAGACTTCTACAATGAGCAGTTCTTC. Amino acid sequence: CASSPFEEGDFYNEQFF.

This chain links TRBV6-6 with TRBJ1-6; D may be TRBD1 (6 bases). The CDR3 consists of 12 residues. Trimming left V 7 bases short and J 9 bases short, with 10 bases between. Germline V gives CDR1 MNHNY, CDR2 SVGAGI (reference sequence). The CDR3 DNA sequence: TGTGCCAGCACCCACAGGGCTTCACCCCTCCACTTT. Protein sequence: CASTHRASPLHF.

This chain links TRBV27 with TRBJ1-4, with D hard to call. V gave up 8 bases and J gave up 12 bases, with 19 bases separating them. The CDR3 runs 13 residues. CDR1 and CDR2 (germline): MNHEY, SMNVEV (reference sequence). CDR3 nucleotide sequence: TGTGCCAGCGGGTTTCGAGCCCTTGGGGAACTGTTTTTT. It translates to CASGFRALGELFF.

V and J are TRBV4-2 and TRBJ2-7; TRBD2 agrees at 9 bases. Germline loops: CDR1 LGHNA, CDR2 YNFKEQ. The CDR3 is made up of 15 amino acids. V lost 8 bases and J lost 3; bases outside the gene matches: 11. DNA of the CDR3: TGTGCCAGCGGATCCGATGAGCGGGGGGTCTACGAGCAGTACTTC. Its translation: CASGSDERGVYEQYF.

The rearrangement uses TRBV6-5 and TRBJ1-3; 7 bases map to TRBD1. Losses at the gene ends were 11 bases for V and 1 base for J; bases not matched to a gene: 11. The CDR3 covers 15 residues. Germline V lookup: CDR1 MNHEY, CDR2 SVGAGI. The CDR3 bases are TGTGCCGCGGGACAGCCACGACCATCTGGAAACACCATATATTTT. Translation: CAAGQPRPSGNTIYF.

This rearrangement joins TRBV11-2 to TRBJ1-2; D might be TRBD1 (6 bases). CDR3 size: 16 residues. Between the trimmed V and J ends, which lost 0 bases and 4 bases, there was a span of 15 bases. Germline CDR1 is SGHAT and CDR2 is FQNNGV. The DNA for the CDR3 is TGTGCCAGCAGCTTAGATCGCGGGGGCGCAGGCTATGGCTACACCTTC. Encoded protein: CASSLDRGGAGYGYTF.

The chain recombines TRBV11-2 with TRBJ2-7; no firm D call. Germline lookup yields CDR1 SGHAT and CDR2 FQNNGV. The CDR3 is 12 amino acids. V dropped 6 bases and J dropped 0 bases, with 6 bases sitting between them. CDR3 protein: CASRESSYEQYF. CDR3 nucleotide sequence: TGTGCCAGCAGGGAGAGCTCCTACGAGCAGTACTTC.

This sequence joins TRBV7-9 and TRBJ2-7; TRBD1 matches at 9 bases. Germline CDR1 is SEHNR and CDR2 is FQNEAQ (reference sequence). V lost 5 bases, J lost 5 bases, and 10 bases stayed unmatched. The CDR3 runs 15 residues. CDR3 DNA sequence: TGTGCCAGCAGCCAACAGACAGGGGGTATCGACGAGCAGTACTTC. It codes for CASSQQTGGIDEQYF.

The chain carries TRBV5-1 and TRBJ2-1, with 8 bases matching TRBD1. The CDR3 length is 15 residues. Trimming took 4 bases from V and 10 from J; bases not matched to a gene: 13. CDR1 is SGHRS, CDR2 YFSETQ, per germline. DNA for the CDR3: TGCGCCAGCAGCCCGACGGCCTCCAGGGGGCGGGAGCAGTTCTTC. This translates into CASSPTASRGREQFF.

This chain connects TRBV7-7 to TRBJ1-4; a weak D match, TRBD1 (6 bases). Germline V lookup: CDR1 SSHAT, CDR2 FNYEAQ (reference sequence). The germline V and J ends were trimmed by 1 base and 2 bases, with 11 bases remaining between them. The CDR3 covers 16 residues. The CDR3, as DNA: TGTGCCAGCAGCTTAGTCGCGGGGGCGACTAATGAAAAACTGTTTTTT. It translates to CASSLVAGATNEKLFF.

This clone occurred a few times. Written as DNA, the CDR3 is TGTGCCAGCAGCTTAAGCGGCTGGGCCGGTACGCAGTATTTT. As protein: CASSLSGWAGTQYF. V is TRBV7-6 and J is TRBJ2-3; D is possibly TRBD2 (5 bases). The V gene's germline CDR1 is SGHVS and CDR2 FNYEAQ. With 2 bases removed from V and 8 bases from J, the gap between germline ends came to 14 bases. This CDR3 region has 14 residues.

The chain links TRBV5-1 to TRBJ2-1; D tentatively reads TRBD1 or TRBD2 (6 bases each). The CDR3 is 15 amino acids. Trimming left V 4 bases short and J 7 bases short, with 18 bases between. CDR1 and CDR2 (germline): SGHRS, YFSETQ. The CDR3 DNA sequence: TGCGCCAGCAGCCCCCAGGGGAGGCTAGGGAATGAGCAGTTCTTC. Protein sequence: CASSPQGRLGNEQFF.

This chain joins TRBV6-4 and TRBJ2-1, with TRBD1 matching over 12 bases. CDR3 length equals 15 residues. Trimming took 2 bases from V and 9 from J; bases not matched to a gene: 5. Germline-derived CDR1 and CDR2 are MRHNA and SNTAGT. The CDR3 DNA follows: TGTGCCAGCAGTGACGGGGACAGGGGGCTTGGTGAGCAGTTCTTC. It is translated as CASSDGDRGLGEQFF.

The V and J genes are TRBV25-1 and TRBJ2-2, with D hard to call. The CDR3 runs to 13 residues. CDR1 MGHDK and CDR2 SYGVNS come from the germline V gene. Trimming took off 8 bases at V and 4 bases at J, with 11 bases between the two ends. In nucleotides, the CDR3 is TGTGCCAGCGCCTCGGACCCCACCGGGGAGCTGTTTTTT. Its protein product is CASASDPTGELFF.

The chain recombines TRBV5-1 with TRBJ2-5; a possible D gene is TRBD2 (6 bases). In germline, CDR1 is SGHRS, CDR2 YFSETQ. The CDR3 totals 15 residues. V lost 0 bases, J lost 4 bases, and 13 bases lay in between. CDR3 nucleotides: TGCGCCAGCAGCTTGGCCGGGGGTAAGGGAGAGACCCAGTACTTC. Its protein is CASSLAGGKGETQYF.

The gene calls are TRBV6-6 and TRBJ1-4, with D uncertain. The V gene lost 4 bases and the J gene lost 12 bases, with 9 bases spanning the gap. This CDR3 comprises 11 residues. CDR1 and CDR2 (germline): MNHNY, SVGAGI (reference sequence). CDR3 nucleotide sequence: TGTGCCAGCAGTTTAGGATGGGAACTGTTTTTT. Translation gives CASSLGWELFF.

The chain recombines TRBV4-3 with TRBJ1-1; 9 bases align to TRBD1. Per germline, CDR1 LGHNA and CDR2 YSLEER. The junction had 11 bases not matched to a gene; V was cut back by 0 bases and J by 3 bases. The CDR3 extends over 18 amino acids. Here the CDR3 reads CASSQDPRDRVADTEAFF. The CDR3, as DNA: TGCGCCAGCAGCCAAGACCCCCGGGACAGGGTGGCTGACACTGAAGCTTTCTTT.

V and J are TRBV5-4 and TRBJ1-4; D is unclear. Per germline, CDR1 SGHNT and CDR2 YYREEE (reference sequence). The CDR3 loop spans 17 amino acids. The V end was cut by 3 bases, the J end by 0 bases, with 15 bases between. The CDR3 reads CASSSSLPSATNEKLFF. The CDR3 DNA reads as TGTGCCAGCAGCTCCTCCCTACCGAGTGCAACTAATGAAAAACTGTTTTTT.

This chain links TRBV6-5 with TRBJ2-7; D not certain. Trimming pared 2 bases from V and 3 bases from J, leaving 11 bases between. This CDR3 comprises 14 residues. CDR1 is MNHEY, CDR2 SVGAGI, per germline. In DNA form, the CDR3 reads TGTGCCAGCAGTTACAGGCAGCATCTCTACGAGCAGTACTTC. It encodes CASSYRQHLYEQYF.

The chain carries TRBV7-9 and TRBJ1-2; D uncertain. From germline, CDR1 is SEHNR and CDR2 FQNEAQ (reference sequence). Trimming stripped 1 base from V and 5 bases from J, with 14 bases between. The length of the CDR3 is 15 residues. The CDR3 region has the DNA TGTGCCAGCAGCTTAGGGTCGGTAGGATATTATGGCTACACCTTC. This encodes CASSLGSVGYYGYTF.

V and J are TRBV30 and TRBJ2-7; possibly TRBD1 or TRBD2 for D (6 bases each). From germline, CDR1 is GTSNPN and CDR2 SVGIG (reference sequence). Trimming shortened V by 4 bases and J by 4 bases, and 11 bases separated the two germline ends. CDR3 size: 12 residues. The CDR3 DNA follows: TGTGCCTGGAACAGGGAGGAGTACGAGCAGTACTTC. Translated, it gives CAWNREEYEQYF.

The genes are TRBV6-5 and TRBJ1-2; perhaps TRBD1 as D (5 bases). Germline V gene lookup returns CDR1 MNHEY and CDR2 SVGAGI. This CDR3 is built from 15 residues. V lost 4 bases, J lost 4 bases, and 16 bases lay in between. CDR3 nucleotides: TGTGCCAGCAGTTCCCTCGTCGGGGCCGGCTATGGCTACACCTTC. Protein sequence: CASSSLVGAGYGYTF.

The chain joins TRBV6-4 to TRBJ1-4; D is possibly TRBD1 (5 bases). The germline V and J ends were trimmed by 6 bases and 8 bases, with 22 bases remaining between them. In germline, CDR1 is MRHNA, CDR2 SNTAGT. The CDR3 sequence is 16 residues long. The CDR3 loop is CASRDTSGVGGEKLFF. The CDR3 DNA sequence: TGTGCCAGCAGAGACACCTCGGGGGTCGGCGGCGAAAAACTGTTTTTT.

The rearrangement uses TRBV28 and TRBJ1-1; the match to TRBD1 covers 9 bases. This CDR3 comprises 13 residues. Germline CDR1 is MDHEN and CDR2 is SYDVKM. V dropped 6 bases and J dropped 9; count of bases not matched to a gene: 8. The CDR3 DNA sequence: TGTGCCAGCAGAAACTCCGGACAGGGGAAAGCTTTCTTT. It yields the protein CASRNSGQGKAFF.

The J gene is TRBJ1-1, the V gene TRBV11-3; D is ambiguous. Between the trimmed V and J ends, which lost 4 bases and 1 base, there was a span of 10 bases. Germline assignment: CDR1 SGHNT and CDR2 YENEEA. CDR3 length: 14 amino acids. The CDR3 DNA follows: TGTGCCAGCAGCTCCGGGAGGGCGAACACTGAAGCTTTCTTT. Translated, it gives CASSSGRANTEAFF.